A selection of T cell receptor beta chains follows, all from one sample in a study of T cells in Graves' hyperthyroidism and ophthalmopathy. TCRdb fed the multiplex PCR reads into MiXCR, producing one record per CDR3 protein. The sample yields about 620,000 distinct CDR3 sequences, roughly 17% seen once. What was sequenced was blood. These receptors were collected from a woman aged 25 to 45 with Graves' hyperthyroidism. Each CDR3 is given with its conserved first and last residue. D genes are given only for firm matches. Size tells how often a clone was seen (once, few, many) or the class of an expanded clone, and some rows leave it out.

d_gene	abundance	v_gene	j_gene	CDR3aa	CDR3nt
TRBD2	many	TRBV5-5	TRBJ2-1	CASSYRTSGEQFF	TGTGCCAGCAGCTATAGGACTAGCGGTGAGCAGTTCTTC
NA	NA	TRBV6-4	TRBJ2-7	CASSGHHYEQYF	TGTGCCAGCAGCGGACACCACTACGAGCAGTACTTC
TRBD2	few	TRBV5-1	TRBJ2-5	CASSFGSGEETQYF	TGCGCCAGCAGCTTCGGAAGCGGGGAAGAGACCCAGTACTTC
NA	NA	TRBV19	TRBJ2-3	CASTLRARLTDTQYF	TGTGCCAGTACTCTACGGGCCCGACTAACGGATACGCAGTATTTT
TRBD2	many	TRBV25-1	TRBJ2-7	CASSSGSGTYEQYF	TGTGCCAGTTCCTCTGGTAGCGGGACCTACGAGCAGTACTTC
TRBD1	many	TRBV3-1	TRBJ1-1	CASSEGTGGSPEAFF	TGTGCCAGCAGCGAGGGGACAGGGGGCTCCCCTGAAGCTTTCTTT
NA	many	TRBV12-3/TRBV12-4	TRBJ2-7	CASSLEAYEQYF	TGTGCCAGCAGCTTAGAAGCCTACGAGCAGTACTTC
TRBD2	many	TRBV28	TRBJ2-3	CASSSRTSPDTQYF	TGTGCCAGCAGTTCCCGGACTAGCCCAGATACGCAGTATTTT
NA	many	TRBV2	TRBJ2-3	CASSENQVSTDTQYF	TGTGCCAGCAGTGAAAATCAGGTTAGCACAGATACGCAGTATTTT
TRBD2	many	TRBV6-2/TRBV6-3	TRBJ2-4	CASSPQRESKNIQYF	TGTGCCAGCAGTCCTCAGCGGGAGTCCAAAAACATTCAGTACTTC
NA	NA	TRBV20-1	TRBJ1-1	CSARGARVNTEAFF	TGCAGTGCTAGAGGCGCCAGGGTGAACACTGAAGCTTTCTTT
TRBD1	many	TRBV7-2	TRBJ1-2	CASSLGGPDRDGGYTF	TGTGCCAGCAGCTTAGGAGGGCCTGACAGGGATGGTGGCTACACCTTC
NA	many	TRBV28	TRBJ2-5	CASSYEAELQETQYF	TGTGCCAGCAGTTACGAAGCGGAACTCCAAGAGACCCAGTACTTC
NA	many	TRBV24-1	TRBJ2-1	CATSPQDNEQFF	TGTGCCACCAGTCCCCAGGACAATGAGCAGTTCTTC
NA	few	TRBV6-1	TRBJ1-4	CASSEAGGGNEKLFF	TGTGCCAGCAGTGAAGCGGGGGGAGGTAATGAAAAACTGTTTTTT
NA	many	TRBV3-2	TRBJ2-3	CASSQEQSGQPSTDTQYF	TGTGCCAGCAGCCAAGAACAGTCCGGACAGCCTAGCACAGATACGCAGTATTTT
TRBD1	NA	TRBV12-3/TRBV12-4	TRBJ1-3	CASKQTGGAGNTIYF	TGTGCCAGCAAACAAACAGGGGGCGCGGGAAACACCATATATTTT
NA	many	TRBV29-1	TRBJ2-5	CSVGGGGETQYF	TGCAGCGTTGGTGGGGGTGGGGAGACCCAGTACTTC
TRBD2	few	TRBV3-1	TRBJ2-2	CASSPSGRAGELFF	TGTGCCAGCAGCCCTAGCGGGAGGGCCGGGGAGCTGTTTTTT
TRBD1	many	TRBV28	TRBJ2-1	CASSFRGLTYNEQFF	TGTGCCAGCAGTTTCAGGGGGCTGACGTACAATGAGCAGTTCTTC
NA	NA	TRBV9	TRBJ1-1	CASSVGDGEAFF	TGTGCCAGCAGCGTAGGGGACGGTGAAGCTTTCTTT
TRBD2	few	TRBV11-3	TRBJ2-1	CASSRRGLGYNEQFF	TGTGCCAGCAGCCGGAGGGGACTAGGCTACAATGAGCAGTTCTTC
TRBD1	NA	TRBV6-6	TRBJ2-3	CASSYSATGGAPDTQYF	TGTGCCAGCAGTTACTCGGCGACAGGGGGTGCCCCAGATACGCAGTATTTT
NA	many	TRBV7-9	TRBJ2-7	CASSPQTGRSYEQYF	TGTGCCAGCAGCCCCCAAACAGGGCGCTCCTACGAGCAGTACTTC
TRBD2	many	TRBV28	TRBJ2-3	CASSPGTSGSTDTQYF	TGTGCCAGCAGTCCCGGGACTAGCGGGAGTACAGATACGCAGTATTTT
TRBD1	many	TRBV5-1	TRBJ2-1	CASSTGQGMNEQFF	TGCGCCAGCAGCACTGGACAGGGGATGAATGAGCAGTTCTTC
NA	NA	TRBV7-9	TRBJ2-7	CASSPGTSGVEQYF	TGTGCCAGCAGCCCCGGGACAAGCGGAGTCGAGCAGTACTTC
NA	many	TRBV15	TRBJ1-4	CATSRGRGTTNEKLFF	TGTGCCACCAGCAGAGGGAGGGGAACAACTAATGAAAAACTGTTTTTT
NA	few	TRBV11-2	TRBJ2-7	CASSKSRVGGYEQYF	TGTGCCAGCAGCAAAAGTCGGGTCGGAGGCTACGAGCAGTACTTC
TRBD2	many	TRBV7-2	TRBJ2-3	CASSRGVAGGGTQYF	TGTGCCAGCAGCCGGGGGGTAGCGGGAGGCGGTACGCAGTATTTT
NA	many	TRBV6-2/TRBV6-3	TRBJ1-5	CASSYQTRQPQHF	TGTGCCAGCAGTTACCAAACCCGACAGCCCCAGCATTTT
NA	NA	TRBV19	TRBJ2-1	CAGSLQGSGEQFF	TGTGCCGGTAGTTTACAGGGTAGTGGTGAGCAGTTCTTC
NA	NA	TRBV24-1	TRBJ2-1	CATSVAVGSYNEQFF	TGTGCCACCAGTGTAGCGGTCGGCTCCTACAATGAGCAGTTCTTC
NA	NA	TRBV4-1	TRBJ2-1	CASSPAGAQHGEQFF	TGCGCCAGCAGCCCGGCCGGGGCCCAGCACGGTGAGCAGTTCTTC
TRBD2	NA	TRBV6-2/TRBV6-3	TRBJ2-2	CASSRRLAPNTGELFF	TGTGCCAGCAGTCGCAGACTAGCGCCGAACACCGGGGAGCTGTTTTTT
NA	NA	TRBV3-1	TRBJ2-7	CVSSLASGTYSYEQYF	TGTGTCAGCAGCCTCGCCTCCGGGACGTACTCCTACGAGCAGTACTTC
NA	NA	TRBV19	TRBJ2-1	CASTPAWDIDEQFF	TGTGCCAGTACCCCCGCGTGGGATATCGATGAGCAGTTCTTC
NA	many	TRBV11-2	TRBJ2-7	CASSSGRTYEQYF	TGTGCCAGCAGCTCGGGCAGAACCTACGAGCAGTACTTC
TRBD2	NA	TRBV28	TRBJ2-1	CASSRVGLAGDNEQFF	TGTGCCAGCAGCCGGGTAGGACTAGCGGGAGACAATGAGCAGTTCTTC
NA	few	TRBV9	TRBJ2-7	CASSPRMYEQYF	TGTGCCAGCAGCCCAAGGATGTACGAGCAGTACTTC
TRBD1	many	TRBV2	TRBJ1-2	CASKTGDNYGYTF	TGTGCCAGCAAGACAGGGGACAACTATGGCTACACCTTC
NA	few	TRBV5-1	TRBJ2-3	CASSVREGSTDTQYF	TGCGCCAGCAGCGTAAGAGAGGGGAGCACAGATACGCAGTATTTT
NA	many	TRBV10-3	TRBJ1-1	CAISDSSYTEAFF	TGTGCCATCAGCGACAGCAGCTACACTGAAGCTTTCTTT
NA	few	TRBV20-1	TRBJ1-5	CSASRLVGEQPQHF	TGCAGTGCTAGTCGACTAGTCGGGGAGCAGCCCCAGCATTTT
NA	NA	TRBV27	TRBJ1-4	CASGRWSNEKLFF	TGTGCCAGCGGGCGGTGGAGTAATGAAAAACTGTTTTTT
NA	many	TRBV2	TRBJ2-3	CASSEYTDTQYF	TGTGCCAGCAGCGAGTACACAGATACGCAGTATTTT
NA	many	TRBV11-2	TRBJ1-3	CASSRAGPSGNTIYF	TGTGCCAGCAGCCGAGCAGGGCCCTCTGGAAACACCATATATTTT
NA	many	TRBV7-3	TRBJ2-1	CASSLGTSNEQFF	TGTGCCAGCAGCTTAGGGACAAGCAATGAGCAGTTCTTC
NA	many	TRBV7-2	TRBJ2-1	CASSSDPLTRGEQFF	TGTGCCAGCAGCTCGGACCCCCTCACGCGGGGTGAGCAGTTCTTC
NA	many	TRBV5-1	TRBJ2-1	CASSLDFYEQFF	TGCGCCAGCAGCTTGGATTTCTATGAGCAGTTCTTC
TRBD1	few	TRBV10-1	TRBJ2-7	CASSADRGGEQYF	TGCGCCAGCAGTGCGGACAGGGGAGGAGAGCAGTACTTC
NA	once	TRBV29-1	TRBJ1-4	CSVEDPVLGEKLFF	TGCAGCGTTGAAGATCCAGTCTTGGGCGAAAAACTGTTTTTT
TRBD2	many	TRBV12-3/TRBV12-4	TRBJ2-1	CASSRTERGPFDEQFF	TGTGCCAGCAGCCGGACTGAGCGGGGACCGTTCGATGAGCAGTTCTTC